The clone carrying this TCR beta chain has a handful of counts. Its antigen is undetermined. The data were taken from a study of cytomegalovirus exposure and HLA in healthy donors. Study conclusions and caveats: Equally common other TCR beta chains were less clonally expanded than HLA-associated ones, a later analysis found.

Primers for the PCR totalled 60 Vbeta and 13 Jbeta. Clones were sequenced by immunoSEQ multiplex PCR, and TCRdb holds only the in-frame ones, with some missing. The sample holds 85,000 to 130,000 clones, around 79% seen once. The sequenced sample consisted of PBMCs. This sequence originates from a male donor in good health and CMV-seropositive.

The CDR3 is CASSFDYGYTF. The CDR3 DNA sequence: TGTGCCAGTAGTTTCGACTATGGCTACACCTTC. J is TRBJ1-2 and V is TRBV19, with no clear D. The CDR3 runs 11 residues. The V and J ends lost 5 bases and 3 bases respectively, with 4 bases between them. Germline V gene data show CDR1 as LNHDA and CDR2 as SQIVND (reference sequence).